The entry below gives a single TCR beta chain sequence along with its context. Germline V gene sequence: CDR1 SGHNT, CDR2 YENEEA. The CDR3 covers 15 residues. Trimming pared 2 bases from V and 2 bases from J, leaving 10 bases between. This table comes from immunoSEQ multiplex PCR, and its TCRdb copy is limited to in-frame clones, with some not included. The table has roughly 60,000 clones, more than 85% seen once; the top ten hold around 3.7%. This specimen comes from a study of OX40 agonist ivuxolimab in advanced cancers. The sequence was obtained from an adult with an advanced solid tumor such as melanoma, head and neck, liver or kidney cancer. The gene calls are TRBV11-3 and TRBJ1-3; no firm D call. The sample here was CD4+ or CD8+ T cells sorted from blood, taken in a trial of the OX40 agonist ivuxolimab. The CDR3 DNA reads as TGTGCCAGCAGCTTAAGTCCCGGGGCTGGAAACACCATATATTTT. Translating gives CASSLSPGAGNTIYF.